Detailed here is one TCR beta chain. Localized lung adenocarcinoma, a non-small cell lung cancer, affected the donors. This specimen belongs to a study of CD4 and CD8 cells across lung adenocarcinoma regions. A single record per CDR3 protein comes from TCRdb applying MiXCR to the PCR reads. The repertoire has around 11,000 distinct CDR3 sequences, approximately 53% of them found once; the top ten carry about a fifth. Germline V gives CDR1 MNHNS, CDR2 SASEGT. Trimming pared 6 bases from V and 1 base from J, leaving 12 bases between. CDR3 length: 14 amino acids. The sequenced sample was CD4+ T cells from the center of a lung tumor. The receptor was isolated from a male donor with lung adenocarcinoma. The CD4 and CD8 labels of this study may be unreliable. The chain has TRBV6-1 and TRBJ1-1; D call uncertain. CDR3 region: CASRGSNGNTEAFF. The CDR3 coding sequence is TGTGCCAGCAGGGGCTCAAACGGGAACACTGAAGCTTTCTTT.